A selection of T cell receptor beta chains follows, all from one sample in a study of beta chain features in type 1 diabetes. Sequencing was performed with immunoSEQ multiplex PCR; in TCRdb, only in-frame clones are kept and a portion is missing. Of 250,000 or so clones in the sample, roughly 30% are singletons; the top ten hold about 3.9%. Sequenced input: central memory CD4+ T cells from blood. Receptor source: a man under 40 in good health. Both conserved end residues are part of each CDR3. Each record gives: V gene, D gene, clone size, J gene, CDR3 protein, CDR3 DNA. D genes are given only for firm matches. The listing skips clone size in some rows; elsewhere it reads once, few, many or a size class.

>TRBV7-6|.|few|TRBJ2-2
CASSRDTGELFF
TGTGCCAGCAGCAGGGATACCGGGGAGCTGTTTTTT
>TRBV29-1|TRBD1|.|TRBJ2-5
CSVKQGNGETQYF
TGCAGCGTAAAACAGGGGAATGGGGAGACCCAGTACTTC
>TRBV7-7|.|few|TRBJ2-5
CASSPSPGETQYF
TGTGCCAGCAGCCCCAGCCCAGGAGAGACCCAGTACTTC
>TRBV13|.|.|TRBJ1-3
CASSRRGGGTGNTIYF
TGTGCCAGCAGCCGTCGTGGGGGCGGAACTGGAAACACCATATATTTT
>TRBV27|.|few|TRBJ2-3
CAYVYYSTDTQYF
TGTGCTTACGTCTATTATAGCACAGATACGCAGTATTTT
>TRBV7-2|TRBD1|.|TRBJ1-4
CASSRTGTSNEKLFF
TGTGCCAGCAGCCGGACAGGGACGAGTAATGAAAAACTGTTTTTT
>TRBV2|TRBD1|few|TRBJ1-1
CASSDWAGDRAFF
TGTGCCAGCAGTGACTGGGCAGGGGACAGAGCTTTCTTT
>TRBV30|TRBD1|few|TRBJ2-3
CAWSAGQGATDTQYF
TGTGCCTGGAGTGCTGGACAGGGGGCCACAGATACGCAGTATTTT
>TRBV29-1|.|.|TRBJ2-3
CSVGFSVQNTDTQYF
TGCAGCGTTGGCTTCTCGGTCCAAAACACAGATACGCAGTATTTT
>TRBV11-2|TRBD1|few|TRBJ1-2
CASSQGQAYGYTF
TGTGCCAGCAGCCAAGGACAGGCCTATGGCTACACCTTC
>TRBV2|TRBD1|few|TRBJ1-6
CASSEEGQVRSPLHF
TGTGCCAGCAGTGAAGAGGGACAGGTGCGGTCACCCCTCCACTTT
>TRBV18|TRBD1|.|TRBJ1-1
CASSPYGQGNTEAFF
TGTGCCAGCTCACCGTACGGACAGGGGAACACTGAAGCTTTCTTT
>TRBV28|.|.|TRBJ2-3
CASTRTDTQYF
TGTGCCAGCACCAGGACAGATACGCAGTATTTT
>TRBV7-9|.|.|TRBJ1-5
CASTQGGGNQPQHF
TGTGCCAGCACCCAAGGGGGGGGCAATCAGCCCCAGCATTTT
>TRBV27|.|few|TRBJ2-1
CASSTAYNEQFF
TGTGCCAGCAGCACGGCTTACAATGAGCAGTTCTTC
>TRBV15|TRBD1|few|TRBJ2-1
CATSSHGTGYNEQFF
TGTGCCACCAGCTCCCACGGGACAGGGTACAATGAGCAGTTCTTC
>TRBV7-8|.|.|TRBJ2-5
CASSSTGQASGTQYF
TGTGCCAGCAGCTCCACTGGGCAGGCCTCCGGGACCCAGTACTTC
>TRBV9|TRBD2|.|TRBJ2-2
CASSVALAGGLNTGELFF
TGTGCCAGCAGCGTAGCCCTAGCGGGGGGTCTCAACACCGGGGAGCTGTTTTTT
>TRBV7-8|.|.|TRBJ1-6
CASSLAGRGRSYNSPLHF
TGTGCCAGCAGCTTAGCCGGAAGGGGTAGATCCTATAATTCACCCCTCCACTTT
>TRBV20-1|.|many|TRBJ2-4
CSAGPRDIQYF
TGCAGTGCTGGCCCTAGAGACATTCAGTACTTC
>TRBV7-2|.|.|TRBJ2-1
CASSPPGQIYNEQFF
TGTGCCAGCAGCCCCCCGGGGCAGATCTACAATGAGCAGTTCTTC
>TRBV30|.|few|TRBJ1-3
CAWTGVGPRNTIYF
TGTGCCTGGACCGGCGTGGGACCACGAAACACCATATATTTT
>TRBV7-2|.|few|TRBJ2-3
CASSFGPRDTQYF
TGTGCCAGCAGCTTCGGGCCCAGGGATACGCAGTATTTT
>TRBV29-1|TRBD2|.|TRBJ2-7
CSVEGVGGFEQYF
TGCAGCGTTGAAGGGGTGGGAGGGTTCGAGCAGTACTTC
>TRBV7-9|.|few|TRBJ1-3
CASRQESSGNTIYF
TGTGCCAGCAGACAGGAGAGCTCTGGAAACACCATATATTTT
>TRBV2|.|.|TRBJ1-5
CASRSSSGNQPQHF
TGTGCCAGCAGGTCATCATCGGGCAATCAGCCCCAGCATTTT
>TRBV29-1|.|.|TRBJ2-5
CSVEELETQYF
TGCAGCGTTGAAGAGCTAGAGACCCAGTACTTC
>TRBV7-2|TRBD2|few|TRBJ2-3
CASSLGGGGGNTQYF
TGTGCCAGCAGCTTAGGCGGCGGGGGGGGTAATACGCAGTATTTT
>TRBV5-1|TRBD1|few|TRBJ2-6
CASSLRGLTGANVLTF
TGCGCCAGCAGCTTGAGGGGGCTCACTGGGGCCAACGTCCTGACTTTC
>TRBV5-4|.|.|TRBJ2-5
CASSLVRETQYF
TGTGCCAGCAGCTTGGTAAGGGAGACCCAGTACTTC
>TRBV29-1|.|.|TRBJ1-1
CSVPPGSGGHTEAFF
TGCAGCGTTCCGCCCGGTTCCGGGGGACACACTGAAGCTTTCTTT
>TRBV4-2|.|many|TRBJ2-3
CASSQGSGTPDTQYF
TGTGCCAGCAGCCAAGGTTCCGGGACACCAGATACGCAGTATTTT
>TRBV7-6|.|.|TRBJ2-5
CASSLRGQETQYF
TGTGCCAGCAGCTTACGCGGACAAGAGACCCAGTACTTC
>TRBV30|TRBD2|.|TRBJ2-1
CAWSRTSGMDEQFF
TGTGCCTGGAGTCGGACTAGCGGGATGGATGAGCAGTTCTTC
>TRBV4-2|TRBD2|.|TRBJ2-2
CASSYLRLAGAGELFF
TGTGCCAGCAGCTACCTTCGACTAGCGGGGGCCGGGGAGCTGTTTTTT
>TRBV4-3|TRBD1|few|TRBJ2-7
CASSQDGDRGYEQYF
TGCGCCAGCAGCCAAGATGGGGACAGGGGCTACGAGCAGTACTTC
>TRBV28|TRBD1|few|TRBJ2-1
CASSLDRVSYNEQFF
TGTGCCAGCAGTTTGGACAGGGTATCCTACAATGAGCAGTTCTTC
>TRBV2|.|few|TRBJ1-5
CASTEAYNQPQHF
TGTGCCAGCACCGAGGCCTACAATCAGCCCCAGCATTTT
>TRBV5-1|.|.|TRBJ2-7
CASSLDPSYEQYF
TGCGCCAGCAGCCTTGACCCTTCCTACGAGCAGTACTTC
>TRBV5-4|TRBD1|once|TRBJ2-2
CASSSRTGINTGELFF
TGTGCCAGCAGCTCCCGGACAGGGATAAACACCGGGGAGCTGTTTTTT
>TRBV10-3|TRBD1|few|TRBJ2-1
CAITPGQGNFDEQFF
TGTGCCATCACCCCGGGACAGGGTAATTTTGATGAGCAGTTCTTC
>TRBV30|.|.|TRBJ1-5
CAWTPNGGQPQHF
TGTGCCTGGACCCCAAACGGCGGTCAGCCCCAGCATTTT
>TRBV7-2|.|.|TRBJ2-7
CASSLLRGAPSPVGEQYF
TGTGCCAGCAGCTTATTGCGAGGTGCGCCTAGCCCCGTTGGGGAGCAGTACTTC
>TRBV30|.|.|TRBJ2-1
CAWSPTSYNEQFF
TGTGCCTGGAGTCCAACCTCCTACAATGAGCAGTTCTTC
>TRBV18|.|.|TRBJ2-3
CASSANTDTQYF
TGTGCCAGCTCAGCCAACACAGATACGCAGTATTTT
>TRBV18|.|.|TRBJ2-7
CASSPAGQATVGQYF
TGTGCCAGCTCACCAGCGGGACAAGCCACTGTTGGGCAGTACTTC
>TRBV7-9|.|many|TRBJ2-3
CASIQAAGRIDTQYF
TGTGCCAGCATCCAGGCGGCAGGGAGGATAGATACGCAGTATTTT
>TRBV18|.|.|TRBJ2-5
CASSPYQGGETQYF
TGTGCCAGCTCACCTTACCAGGGAGGAGAGACCCAGTACTTC
>TRBV27|TRBD2|few|TRBJ2-3
CASSSKGGGGTDTQYF
TGTGCCAGCAGTTCCAAGGGCGGGGGTGGCACAGATACGCAGTATTTT
>TRBV15|.|.|TRBJ1-1
CATSREKANTEAFF
TGTGCCACCAGCAGAGAGAAAGCGAACACTGAAGCTTTCTTT
>TRBV30|.|few|TRBJ1-1
CAWSAQQNTEAFF
TGTGCCTGGAGTGCCCAACAGAACACTGAAGCTTTCTTT
>TRBV7-9|.|.|TRBJ1-1
CASSFAANTEAFF
TGTGCCAGCAGCTTTGCAGCGAACACTGAAGCTTTCTTT
>TRBV7-2|.|few|TRBJ2-2
CASSLSTGELFF
TGTGCCAGCAGCTTAAGCACCGGGGAGCTGTTTTTT
>TRBV5-4|TRBD1|once|TRBJ2-2
CASSTGDNTGELFF
TGTGCCAGCTCCACAGGGGACAACACCGGGGAGCTGTTTTTT
>TRBV7-6|TRBD1|.|TRBJ1-5
CASSLGQGAKSNQPQHF
TGTGCCAGCAGCTTAGGGCAGGGGGCTAAAAGCAATCAGCCCCAGCATTTT
>TRBV30|.|.|TRBJ2-7
CAWSVTVYEQYF
TGTGCCTGGAGTGTAACGGTTTACGAGCAGTACTTC
>TRBV19|.|.|TRBJ2-7
CASSSTGFGFHEQYF
TGTGCCAGTAGCTCTACAGGGTTCGGGTTCCACGAGCAGTACTTC